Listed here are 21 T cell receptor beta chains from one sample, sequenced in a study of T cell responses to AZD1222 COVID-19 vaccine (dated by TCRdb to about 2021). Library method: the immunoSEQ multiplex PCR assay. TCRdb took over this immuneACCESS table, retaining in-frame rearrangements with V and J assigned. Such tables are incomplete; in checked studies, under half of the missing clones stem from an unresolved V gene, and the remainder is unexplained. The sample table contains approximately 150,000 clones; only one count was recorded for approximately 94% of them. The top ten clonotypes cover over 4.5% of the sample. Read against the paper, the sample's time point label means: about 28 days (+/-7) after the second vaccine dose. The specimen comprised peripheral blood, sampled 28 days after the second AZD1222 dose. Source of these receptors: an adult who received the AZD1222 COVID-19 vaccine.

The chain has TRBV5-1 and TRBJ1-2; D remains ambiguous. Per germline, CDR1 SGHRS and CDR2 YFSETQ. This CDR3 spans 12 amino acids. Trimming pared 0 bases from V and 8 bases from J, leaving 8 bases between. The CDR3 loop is CASSLEREGYTF. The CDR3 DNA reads TGCGCCAGCAGCTTGGAAAGAGAAGGCTACACCTTC.

This CDR3 is CATSDLLTTWWNEKLFF. CDR3 bases: TGTGCCACCAGTGATTTGCTTACGACTTGGTGGAATGAAAAACTGTTTTTT. J is TRBJ1-4 and V is TRBV24-1; unclear D gene. This CDR3 is built from 17 residues. The V end lost 0 bases, the J end lost 5 bases, and 15 bases lay between the germline ends. Per the germline V gene, CDR1 is KGHDR and CDR2 is SFDVKD.

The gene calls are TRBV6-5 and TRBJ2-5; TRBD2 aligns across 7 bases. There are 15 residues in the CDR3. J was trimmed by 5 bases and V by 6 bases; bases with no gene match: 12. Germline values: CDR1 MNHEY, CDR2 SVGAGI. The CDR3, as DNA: TGTGCCAGCAGCCTCGGAGTAGCGGGTGGGGAGACCCAGTACTTC. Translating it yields CASSLGVAGGETQYF.

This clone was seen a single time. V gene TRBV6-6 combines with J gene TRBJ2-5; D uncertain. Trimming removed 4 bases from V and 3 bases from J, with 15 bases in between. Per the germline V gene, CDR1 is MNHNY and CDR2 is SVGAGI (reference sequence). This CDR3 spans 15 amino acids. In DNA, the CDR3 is TGTGCCAGCAGTTTCCCCGGTACGGCAAAAGAGACCCAGTACTTC. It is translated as CASSFPGTAKETQYF.

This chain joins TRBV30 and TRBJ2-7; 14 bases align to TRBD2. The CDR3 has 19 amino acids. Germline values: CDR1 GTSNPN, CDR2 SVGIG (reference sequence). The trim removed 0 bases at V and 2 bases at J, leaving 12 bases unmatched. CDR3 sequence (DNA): TGTGCCTGGAGTGTCGAGGGACTAGCGGGAGATCTAATCACCTACGAGCAGTACTTC. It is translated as CAWSVEGLAGDLITYEQYF.

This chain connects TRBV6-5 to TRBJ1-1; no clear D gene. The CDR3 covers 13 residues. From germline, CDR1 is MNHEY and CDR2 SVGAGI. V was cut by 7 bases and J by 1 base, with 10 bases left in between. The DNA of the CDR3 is TGTGCCAGCATTACTTCCGGGAACACTGAAGCTTTCTTT. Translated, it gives CASITSGNTEAFF.

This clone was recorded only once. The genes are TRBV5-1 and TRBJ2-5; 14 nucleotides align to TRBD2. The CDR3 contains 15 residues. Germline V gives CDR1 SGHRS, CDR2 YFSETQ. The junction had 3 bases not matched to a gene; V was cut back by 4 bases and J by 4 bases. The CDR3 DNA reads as TGCGCCAGCAGCCCCGGACTAGCGGGAGGAGAGACCCAGTACTTC. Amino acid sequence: CASSPGLAGGETQYF.

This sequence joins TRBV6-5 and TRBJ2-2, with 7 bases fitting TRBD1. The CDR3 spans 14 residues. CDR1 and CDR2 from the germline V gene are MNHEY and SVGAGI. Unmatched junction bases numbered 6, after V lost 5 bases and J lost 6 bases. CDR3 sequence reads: CASSPLGTAGELFF. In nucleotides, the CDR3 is TGTGCCAGCAGTCCACTCGGGACAGCCGGGGAGCTGTTTTTT.

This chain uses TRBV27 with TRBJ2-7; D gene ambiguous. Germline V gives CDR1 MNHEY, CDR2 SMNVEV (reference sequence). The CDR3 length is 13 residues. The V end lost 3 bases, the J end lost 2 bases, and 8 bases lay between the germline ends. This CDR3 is CASSFSPTYEQYF. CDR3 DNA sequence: TGTGCCAGCAGTTTCTCACCGACCTACGAGCAGTACTTC.

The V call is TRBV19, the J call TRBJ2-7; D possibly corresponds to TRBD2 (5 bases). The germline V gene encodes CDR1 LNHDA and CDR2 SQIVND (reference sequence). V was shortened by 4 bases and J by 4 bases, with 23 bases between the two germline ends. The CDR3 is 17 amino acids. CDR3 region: CASSRARGQIEGYEQYF. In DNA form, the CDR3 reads TGTGCCAGTAGTAGGGCCCGAGGGCAGATCGAGGGTTACGAGCAGTACTTC.

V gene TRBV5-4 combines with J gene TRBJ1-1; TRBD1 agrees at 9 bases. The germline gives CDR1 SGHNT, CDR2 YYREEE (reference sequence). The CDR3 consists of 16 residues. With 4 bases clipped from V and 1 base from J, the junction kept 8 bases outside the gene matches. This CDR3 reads CASSLTGGPGNTEAFF. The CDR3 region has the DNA TGTGCCAGCAGCCTAACAGGGGGCCCGGGGAACACTGAAGCTTTCTTT. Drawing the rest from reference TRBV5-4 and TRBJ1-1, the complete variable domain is ETGVTQSPTHLIKTRGQQVTLRCSSQSGHNTVSWYQQALGQGPQFIFQYYREEENGRGNFPPRFSGLQFPNYSSELNVNALELDDSALYLCASSLTGGPGNTEAFFGQGTRLTVV.

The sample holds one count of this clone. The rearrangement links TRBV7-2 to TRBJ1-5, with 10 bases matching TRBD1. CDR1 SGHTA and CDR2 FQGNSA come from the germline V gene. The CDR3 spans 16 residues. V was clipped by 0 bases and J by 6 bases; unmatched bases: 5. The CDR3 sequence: CASSLAVGQGRQPQHF. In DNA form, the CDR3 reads TGTGCCAGCAGCTTAGCGGTGGGACAGGGGCGTCAGCCCCAGCATTTT.

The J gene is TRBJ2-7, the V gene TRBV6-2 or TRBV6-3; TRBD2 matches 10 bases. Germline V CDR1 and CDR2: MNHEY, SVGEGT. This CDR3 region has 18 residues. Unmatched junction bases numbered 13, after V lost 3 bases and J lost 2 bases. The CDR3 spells CASSYDASGSVAPYEQYF. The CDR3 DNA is TGTGCCAGCAGTTATGATGCTAGCGGGAGTGTAGCGCCCTACGAGCAGTACTTC.

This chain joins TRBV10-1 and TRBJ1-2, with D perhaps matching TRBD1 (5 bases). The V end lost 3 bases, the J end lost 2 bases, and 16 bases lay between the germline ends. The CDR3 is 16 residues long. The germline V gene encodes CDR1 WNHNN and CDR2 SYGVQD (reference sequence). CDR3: CASSEASRGLNYGYTF. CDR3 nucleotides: TGCGCCAGCAGTGAAGCCTCGAGGGGCTTGAACTATGGCTACACCTTC.

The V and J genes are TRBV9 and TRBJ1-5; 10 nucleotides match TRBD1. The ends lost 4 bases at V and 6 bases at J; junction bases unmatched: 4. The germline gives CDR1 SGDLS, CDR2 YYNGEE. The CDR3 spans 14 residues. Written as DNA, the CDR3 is TGTGCCAGCAGCCGGACAGGGGGAAGTCAGCCCCAGCATTTT. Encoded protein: CASSRTGGSQPQHF.

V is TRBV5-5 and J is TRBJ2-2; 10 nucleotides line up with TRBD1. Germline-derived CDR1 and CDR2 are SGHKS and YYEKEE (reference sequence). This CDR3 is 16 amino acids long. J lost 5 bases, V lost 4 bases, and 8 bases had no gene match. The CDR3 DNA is TGTGCCAGCAGCCCCTACGGGACAGGGGCGACCGGGGAGCTGTTTTTT. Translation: CASSPYGTGATGELFF. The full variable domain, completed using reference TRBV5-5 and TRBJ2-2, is DAGVTQSPTHLIKTRGQQVTLRCSPISGHKSVSWYQQVLGQGPQFIFQYYEKEERGRGNFPDRFSARQFPNYSSELNVNALLLGDSALYLCASSPYGTGATGELFFGEGSRLTVL.

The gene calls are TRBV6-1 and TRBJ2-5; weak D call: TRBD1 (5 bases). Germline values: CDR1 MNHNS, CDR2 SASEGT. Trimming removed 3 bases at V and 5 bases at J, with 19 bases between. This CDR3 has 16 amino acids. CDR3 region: CASSDFDRKGAETQYF. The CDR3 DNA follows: TGTGCCAGCAGTGATTTTGACCGGAAAGGGGCGGAGACCCAGTACTTC.

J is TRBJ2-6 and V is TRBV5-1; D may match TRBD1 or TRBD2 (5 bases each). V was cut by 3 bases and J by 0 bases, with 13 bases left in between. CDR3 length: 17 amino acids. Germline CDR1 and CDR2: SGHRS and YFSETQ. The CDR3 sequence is CASSSGTASSGANVLTF. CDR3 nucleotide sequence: TGCGCCAGCAGCTCCGGGACGGCGAGCTCTGGGGCCAACGTCCTGACTTTC.

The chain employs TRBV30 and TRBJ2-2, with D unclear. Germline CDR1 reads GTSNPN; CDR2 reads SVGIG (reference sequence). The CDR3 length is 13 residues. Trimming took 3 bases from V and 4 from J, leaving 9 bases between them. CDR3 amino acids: CAWSLTLTGELFF. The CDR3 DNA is TGTGCCTGGAGCCTAACCCTCACCGGGGAGCTGTTTTTT. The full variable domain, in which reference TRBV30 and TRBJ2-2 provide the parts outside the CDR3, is SQTIHQWPATLVQPVGSPLSLECTVEGTSNPNLYWYRQAAGRGLQLLFYSVGIGQISSEVPQNLSASRPQDRQFILSSKKLLLSDSGFYLCAWSLTLTGELFFGEGSRLTVL.

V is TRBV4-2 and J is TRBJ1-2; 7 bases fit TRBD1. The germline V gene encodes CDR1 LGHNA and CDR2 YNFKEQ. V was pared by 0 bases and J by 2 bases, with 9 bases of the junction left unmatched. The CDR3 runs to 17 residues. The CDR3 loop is CASSQDVLQGMNYGYTF. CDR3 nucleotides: TGTGCCAGCAGCCAAGATGTATTACAGGGGATGAACTATGGCTACACCTTC.

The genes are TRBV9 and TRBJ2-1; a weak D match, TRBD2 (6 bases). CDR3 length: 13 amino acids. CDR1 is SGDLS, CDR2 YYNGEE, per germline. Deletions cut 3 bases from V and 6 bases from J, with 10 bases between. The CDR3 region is CASSEGSGNEQFF. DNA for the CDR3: TGTGCCAGCAGCGAAGGTAGCGGCAATGAGCAGTTCTTC.